These T cell receptor beta chains were read from a single sample in a study of a mutant IDH1 vaccine in newly diagnosed glioma. Some clones are missing from TCRdb's copy, which holds only in-frame ones; the method was immunoSEQ multiplex PCR. The data show about 38,000 clones, just under 95% seen once. The sequencing here drew on PBMCs, taken from a glioma patient treated with radiotherapy, temozolomide or both. The receptors were gathered from a man between 18 and 35 years old with glioma. Both conserved end residues are part of each CDR3. Each record gives: clone size, CDR3 length, D gene, V gene, J gene, CDR3 DNA, CDR3 protein. A D gene is named only where the DNA matches it firmly. The size field is filled for only some rows; it gives once, few, many or a size class.

NA	11	NA	TRBV25-1	TRBJ1-2	TGTGCCAGCAGTGTAGGTCTTGGCTACACCTTC	CASSVGLGYTF
NA	13	NA	TRBV4-3	TRBJ2-3	TGCGCCAGCAGCCTTATCGGCACAGATACGCAGTATTTT	CASSLIGTDTQYF
NA	16	TRBD2	TRBV2	TRBJ2-3	TGTGCCAGCAGTGAAGCGCGAGTAGCGGGAGCAGATACGCAGTATTTT	CASSEARVAGADTQYF
NA	13	NA	TRBV6-1	TRBJ1-5	TGTGCCAGCAGGGACGGTCTTAATCAGCCCCAGCATTTT	CASRDGLNQPQHF
NA	14	TRBD1	TRBV5-1	TRBJ2-1	TGCGCCAGCAGCGTGACAGGGGGCTGGGTTGAGCAGTTCTTC	CASSVTGGWVEQFF
NA	13	NA	TRBV4-3	TRBJ2-7	TGCGCCAGCAGCCAAGATCTGGCCTACGAGCAGTACTTC	CASSQDLAYEQYF
NA	16	TRBD2	TRBV9	TRBJ2-3	TGTGCCAGCAGCGTAGCAACTAGCGGGGATAAAGATACGCAGTATTTT	CASSVATSGDKDTQYF
NA	18	TRBD1	TRBV4-1	TRBJ1-5	TGCGCCAGCAGCCCAGAGACAGGGGCCCTTTATAGCAATCAGCCCCAGCATTTT	CASSPETGALYSNQPQHF
NA	15	NA	TRBV4-1	TRBJ1-1	TGCGCCAGCAGCCAAGATCCGGGGTCCCGAAGGGAAGCTTTCTTT	CASSQDPGSRREAFF
NA	14	NA	TRBV27	TRBJ1-1	TGTGCCAGCAGTTTAGCTGGGGGAGGGACTGAAGCTTTCTTT	CASSLAGGGTEAFF
NA	12	NA	TRBV5-6	TRBJ1-2	TGTGCCAGCAGCTTGGTAGCCTATGGCTACACCTTC	CASSLVAYGYTF
NA	14	NA	TRBV5-1	TRBJ2-7	TGCGCCAGCAGCTTGCGGGACGCCCCCTACGAGCAGTACTTC	CASSLRDAPYEQYF
NA	15	NA	TRBV4-1	TRBJ1-2	TGCGCCAGCAGCCACCCCTCGGAAGGAAACTATGGCTACACCTTC	CASSHPSEGNYGYTF
NA	13	NA	TRBV30	TRBJ1-5	TGTGCCTGGAGTAGGGGGAGCAATCAGCCCCAGCATTTT	CAWSRGSNQPQHF
NA	15	NA	TRBV7-8	TRBJ1-2	TGTGCCAGCAGCTTAGGGCCCGAGGAGTACTATGGCTACACCTTC	CASSLGPEEYYGYTF
NA	14	NA	TRBV4-3	TRBJ2-2	TGCGCCAGCAGCCAATCTACGAACACCGGGGAGCTGTTTTTT	CASSQSTNTGELFF
NA	14	NA	TRBV7-2	TRBJ1-1	TGTGCCAGCAGCTTTGGCGGCCTGAACACTGAAGCTTTCTTT	CASSFGGLNTEAFF
NA	13	NA	TRBV5-6	TRBJ1-2	TGTGCCAGCGGAGAGGCGGGAACCTATGGCTACACCTTC	CASGEAGTYGYTF
NA	15	NA	TRBV7-9	TRBJ1-2	TGTGCCAGCAGTATGGGATCAGGGCCCGAATATGGCTACACCTTC	CASSMGSGPEYGYTF
NA	16	TRBD1	TRBV4-3	TRBJ2-1	TGCGCCAGCAGCCAAGTCAGGCAGGGGGCCTACAATGAGCAGTTCTTC	CASSQVRQGAYNEQFF
NA	14	NA	TRBV5-4	TRBJ2-2	TGTGCCAGCGGCCCTCAGGGGTACACCGGGGAGCTGTTTTTT	CASGPQGYTGELFF
NA	15	TRBD2	TRBV13	TRBJ2-5	TGTGCCAGCAGCGTCGGCGGGAGGGCCTTAGAGACCCAGTACTTC	CASSVGGRALETQYF
NA	15	NA	TRBV27	TRBJ2-1	TGTGCCAGCAGTTGGAGGGTCGGCTCCTACAATGAGCAGTTCTTC	CASSWRVGSYNEQFF
NA	15	NA	TRBV6-5	TRBJ2-5	TGTGCCAGCAGTCCGTTCCGGGTCGGGGCAGAGACCCAGTACTTC	CASSPFRVGAETQYF
NA	15	TRBD1	TRBV6-6	TRBJ1-2	TGTGCCAGCGGAACGGAGACAGGGGGGCTTCGTGGCTACACCTTC	CASGTETGGLRGYTF
NA	13	TRBD1	TRBV19	TRBJ2-2	TGTGCCAGTCGACAGGGTGGCACCGGGGAGCTGTTTTTT	CASRQGGTGELFF
once	11	NA	TRBV6-6	TRBJ2-2	TGTGCCAGCAGCCCCCGGGGGGAGCTGTTTTTT	CASSPRGELFF
NA	13	NA	TRBV6-1	TRBJ1-5	TGTGCCAGCAGTCCTCGAGCCGATCAGCCCCAGCATTTT	CASSPRADQPQHF
NA	12	NA	TRBV10-2	TRBJ1-4	TGCGCCAGCAGGGGACAAGGCGAAAAACTGTTTTTT	CASRGQGEKLFF
NA	13	NA	TRBV30	TRBJ1-6	TGTGCCTGGAGTGCCCAGTTGAATTCACCCCTCCACTTT	CAWSAQLNSPLHF
NA	15	NA	TRBV4-2	TRBJ2-5	TGTGCCAGCAGCCAAGATTGGAGAGGGGAAGAGACCCAGTACTTC	CASSQDWRGEETQYF
NA	11	NA	TRBV29-1	TRBJ2-2	TGCAGCGCCCAGGGGTACGGGGAGCTGTTTTTT	CSAQGYGELFF
NA	15	NA	TRBV15	TRBJ2-7	TGTGCCACCAGCAGAGATCTGGTAGTTGGGTACGAGCAGTACTTC	CATSRDLVVGYEQYF
once	15	NA	TRBV7-9	TRBJ1-1	TGTGCCAGCAGTTACACAGGGCGCAAGAACACTGAAGCTTTCTTT	CASSYTGRKNTEAFF
few	13	TRBD1	TRBV7-2	TRBJ1-1	TGTGCCAGCAGCCGCCATGACAGGGCTGAAGCTTTCTTT	CASSRHDRAEAFF
NA	13	NA	TRBV19	TRBJ1-4	TGTGCCAGTACCCCCCCGGGTAATGAAAAACTGTTTTTT	CASTPPGNEKLFF
NA	12	TRBD1	TRBV29-1	TRBJ1-2	TGCAGCGTTGAGTACAGGGGCGACGGCTACACCTTC	CSVEYRGDGYTF
NA	14	NA	TRBV19	TRBJ2-7	TGTGCCAGTAGTATAGCGAGGGGCTCCTACGAGCAGTACTTC	CASSIARGSYEQYF
NA	15	NA	TRBV7-2	TRBJ2-1	TGTGCCAGCAGCTCCGCCGGAGCCGTATACAATGAGCAGTTCTTC	CASSSAGAVYNEQFF
NA	15	TRBD1	TRBV9	TRBJ1-1	TGTGCCAGCAGCGCCCGACAGGGTTTGAACACTGAAGCTTTCTTT	CASSARQGLNTEAFF
NA	12	NA	TRBV7-2	TRBJ2-5	TGTGCCAGCAGCCCGTACCAAGAGACCCAGTACTTC	CASSPYQETQYF
NA	13	NA	TRBV11-2	TRBJ1-1	TGTGCCAGCAGCGTGGGACCGAACACTGAAGCTTTCTTT	CASSVGPNTEAFF
NA	13	TRBD1	TRBV28	TRBJ2-3	TGTGCCAGCACCTCGGACAGGGGTAGAACGCAGTATTTT	CASTSDRGRTQYF
few	14	TRBD1	TRBV25-1	TRBJ1-1	TGTGCCAGCAGTGAAGGGACAGGGAAGCCTGAAGCTTTCTTT	CASSEGTGKPEAFF